Presented here are 9 T cell receptor beta chains from one specimen sequenced in a study of cytomegalovirus exposure and HLA in healthy donors. Method: immunoSEQ multiplex PCR; TCRdb's copy keeps in-frame clones and lacks some. Of fewer than 250,000 clones detected, over 80% appear once; the ten largest clones hold over 12%. Sequencing used PBMCs. Receptors were obtained from a woman under 40 in good health and CMV-seropositive.

The chain links TRBV7-2 to TRBJ2-1; weak D call: TRBD2 (5 bases). The V end lost 8 bases, the J end lost 2 bases, and 7 bases lay between the germline ends. In germline, CDR1 is SGHTA, CDR2 FQGNSA. CDR3 length equals 12 residues. In DNA, the CDR3 is TGTGCCAGCGGACTCGCCTACAATGAGCAGTTCTTC. It yields the protein CASGLAYNEQFF.

The sample holds one count of this clone. V gene TRBV4-2 combines with J gene TRBJ2-3; TRBD2 aligns across 10 bases. The V segment lost 1 base and the J segment 5 bases; nucleotides outside the gene matches: 6. The CDR3 totals 16 residues. Germline CDR1 and CDR2: LGHNA and YNFKEQ. The CDR3 DNA sequence: TGTGCCAGCAGCCAAGTAGCGGGAGGAGGTAAAGATACGCAGTATTTT. Protein: CASSQVAGGGKDTQYF.

V usage is TRBV25-1 and J usage is TRBJ1-1; D is perhaps TRBD1 (5 bases). Trimming left V 3 bases short and J 7 bases short, with 18 bases between. The CDR3 has 15 residues. The germline V gene encodes CDR1 MGHDK and CDR2 SYGVNS. In DNA, the CDR3 is TGTGCCAGCAGTGACCCAGTTGAGCTGGGGGGTGAAGCTTTCTTT. It translates to CASSDPVELGGEAFF.

CDR3 nucleotides: TGTGCCAGCACCACGACAGGGGTTAGCTACGAGCAGTACTTC. Its protein is CASTTTGVSYEQYF. The chain uses TRBV11-3 and TRBJ2-7, with 8 bases identical to TRBD1. The V segment lost 7 bases and the J segment 3 bases; nucleotides outside the gene matches: 8. Per the germline V gene, CDR1 is SGHNT and CDR2 is YENEEA. The CDR3 is 14 amino acids.

The chain recombines TRBV28 with TRBJ2-7, with a weak D call TRBD2 (6 bases). The germline V and J ends were trimmed by 3 bases and 5 bases, with 11 bases remaining between them. The CDR3 loop spans 13 amino acids. Germline CDR1 MDHEN, CDR2 SYDVKM. The CDR3 DNA reads TGTGCCAGCAGTTTTGGGGAGGACAACGAGCAGTACTTC. This gives the protein CASSFGEDNEQYF. Variable domain in full (rest from reference TRBV28 and TRBJ2-7): DVKVTQSSRYLVKRTGEKVFLECVQDMDHENMFWYRQDPGLGLRLIYFSYDVKMKEKGDIPEGYSVSREKKERFSLILESASTNQTSMYLCASSFGEDNEQYFGPGTRLTVT.

The gene calls are TRBV9 and TRBJ1-1; D is possibly TRBD1 (5 bases). Trimming shortened V by 2 bases and J by 2 bases, and 10 bases separated the two germline ends. There are 14 residues in the CDR3. Germline loops: CDR1 SGDLS, CDR2 YYNGEE. In DNA form, the CDR3 reads TGTGCCAGCAGCGTGGGGCAGATAAACACTGAAGCTTTCTTT. It specifies CASSVGQINTEAFF. The full variable domain, with the rest looked up from reference TRBV9 and TRBJ1-1, is DSGVTQTPKHLITATGQRVTLRCSPRSGDLSVYWYQQSLDQGLQFLIQYYNGEERAKGNILERFSAQQFPDLHSELNLSSLELGDSALYFCASSVGQINTEAFFGQGTRLTVV.

The rearrangement uses TRBV29-1 and TRBJ2-7, with TRBD2 matching over 8 bases. This CDR3 has 12 amino acids. V gave up 5 bases and J gave up 7 bases; unmatched junction bases: 7. In germline, CDR1 is SQVTM, CDR2 ANQGSEA. The CDR3, as DNA: TGCAGCGTTAGGGACGGGAGGGAAGAGCAGTACTTC. Protein: CSVRDGREEQYF.

The genes are TRBV19 and TRBJ2-7, with TRBD2 identical over 7 bases. After removal of 5 bases from V and 10 bases from J, the junction contained 20 bases not matched to a gene. This CDR3 region has 16 residues. The germline V gene encodes CDR1 LNHDA and CDR2 SQIVND (reference sequence). In DNA, the CDR3 is TGTGCCAGTAGTCCGTCGTGGGAGGCGGGAGTGTTCGGTCAGTACTTC. Residues: CASSPSWEAGVFGQYF. Looking up the rest from reference TRBV19 and TRBJ2-7 gives the full variable domain: DGGITQSPKYLFRKEGQNVTLSCEQNLNHDAMYWYRQDPGQGLRLIYYSQIVNDFQKGDIAEGYSVSREKKESFPLTVTSAQKNPTAFYLCASSPSWEAGVFGQYFGPGTRLTVT.

J is TRBJ2-7 and V is TRBV29-1, with 9 positions matching TRBD1. Germline V lookup: CDR1 SQVTM, CDR2 ANQGSEA. The junction had 7 bases not matched to a gene; V was cut back by 6 bases and J by 4 bases. This CDR3 contains 13 residues. The DNA of the CDR3 is TGCAGCGTCCATAGACAGGGGGAATACGAGCAGTACTTC. Protein product: CSVHRQGEYEQYF.